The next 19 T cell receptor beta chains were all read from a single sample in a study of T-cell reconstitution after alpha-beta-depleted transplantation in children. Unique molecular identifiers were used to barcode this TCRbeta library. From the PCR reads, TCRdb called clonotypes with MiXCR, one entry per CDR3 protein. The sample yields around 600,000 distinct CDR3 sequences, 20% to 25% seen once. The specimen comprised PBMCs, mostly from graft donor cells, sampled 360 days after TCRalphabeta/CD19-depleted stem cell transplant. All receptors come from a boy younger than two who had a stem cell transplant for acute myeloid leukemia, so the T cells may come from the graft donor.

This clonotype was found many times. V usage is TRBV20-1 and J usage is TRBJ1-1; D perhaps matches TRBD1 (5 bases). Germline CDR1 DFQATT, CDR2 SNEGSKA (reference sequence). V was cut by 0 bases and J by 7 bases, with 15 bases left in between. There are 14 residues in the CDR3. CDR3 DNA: TGCAGTGCTAGAGATGACGGAACTACAGGTGAAGCTTTCTTT. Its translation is CSARDDGTTGEAFF.

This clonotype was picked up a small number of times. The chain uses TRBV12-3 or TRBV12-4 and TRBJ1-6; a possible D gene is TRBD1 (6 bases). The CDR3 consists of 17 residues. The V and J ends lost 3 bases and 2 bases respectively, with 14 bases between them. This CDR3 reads CASSFQAGATYNSPLHF. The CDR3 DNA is TGTGCCAGCAGTTTCCAGGCGGGGGCGACCTATAATTCACCCCTCCACTTT.

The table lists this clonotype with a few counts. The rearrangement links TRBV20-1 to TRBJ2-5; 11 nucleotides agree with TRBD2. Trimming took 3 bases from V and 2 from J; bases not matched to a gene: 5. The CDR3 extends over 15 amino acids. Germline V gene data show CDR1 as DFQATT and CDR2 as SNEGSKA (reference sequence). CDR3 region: CSARGLAASQETQYF. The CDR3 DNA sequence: TGCAGTGCTAGGGGACTAGCGGCTTCTCAAGAGACCCAGTACTTC.

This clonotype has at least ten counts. The CDR3 region has the DNA TGTGCCAGTAGCCCTGGACAGGGAACGGGACATTCACCCCTCCACTTT. This gives the protein CASSPGQGTGHSPLHF. V is TRBV19 and J is TRBJ1-6, with TRBD1 identical over 8 bases. This CDR3 spans 16 amino acids. V shed 6 bases and J 8 bases; nucleotides not matched to a gene: 12. CDR1 is LNHDA, CDR2 SQIVND, per germline (reference sequence).

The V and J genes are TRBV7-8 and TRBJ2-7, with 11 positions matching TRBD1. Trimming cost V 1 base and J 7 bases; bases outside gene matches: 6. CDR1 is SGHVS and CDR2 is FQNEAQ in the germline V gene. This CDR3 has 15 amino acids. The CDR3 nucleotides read TGTGCCAGCAGCTTAGGCCTGGGACAGGGGGTTGAGCAGTACTTC. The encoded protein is CASSLGLGQGVEQYF.

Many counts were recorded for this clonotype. The CDR3 DNA reads as TGTGCCAGCAGCTGGGGACAGGGGGGAGAGACCCAGTACTTC. Its translation: CASSWGQGGETQYF. The chain employs TRBV7-9 and TRBJ2-5, with 11 nucleotides matching TRBD1. CDR3 size: 14 residues. J lost 4 bases, V lost 4 bases, and 2 bases had no gene match. CDR1 SEHNR and CDR2 FQNEAQ come from the germline V gene (reference sequence).

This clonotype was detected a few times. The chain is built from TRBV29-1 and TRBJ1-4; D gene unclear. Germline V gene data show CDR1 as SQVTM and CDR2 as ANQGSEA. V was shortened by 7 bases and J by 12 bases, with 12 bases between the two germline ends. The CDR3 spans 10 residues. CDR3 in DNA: TGCAGCGGATGGTCTGGCCAACTGTTTTTT. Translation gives CSGWSGQLFF.

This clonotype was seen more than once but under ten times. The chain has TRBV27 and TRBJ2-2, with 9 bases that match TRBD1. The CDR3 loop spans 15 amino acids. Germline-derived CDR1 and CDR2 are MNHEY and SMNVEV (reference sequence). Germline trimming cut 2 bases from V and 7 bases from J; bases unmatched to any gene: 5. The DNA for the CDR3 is TGTGCCAGCAGTTTACAGACAGGGGGACGCGGGGAGCTGTTTTTT. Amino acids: CASSLQTGGRGELFF.

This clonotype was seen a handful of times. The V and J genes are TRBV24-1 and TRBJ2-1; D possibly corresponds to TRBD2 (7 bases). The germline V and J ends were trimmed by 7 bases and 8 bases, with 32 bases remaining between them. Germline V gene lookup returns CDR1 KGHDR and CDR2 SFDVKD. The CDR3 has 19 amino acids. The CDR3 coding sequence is TGTGCCACCAGCCAAGAATGGCGGGGGCCCAGGCGGTTGTTCCATGAGCAGTTCTTC. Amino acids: CATSQEWRGPRRLFHEQFF.

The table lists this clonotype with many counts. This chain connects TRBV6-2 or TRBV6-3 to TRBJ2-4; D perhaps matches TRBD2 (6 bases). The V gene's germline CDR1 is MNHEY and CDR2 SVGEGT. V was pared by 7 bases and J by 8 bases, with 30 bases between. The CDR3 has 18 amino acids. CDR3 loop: CASKSIFSGTSDGDIQYF. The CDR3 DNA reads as TGTGCCAGCAAGTCAATTTTTTCCGGGACTTCCGATGGAGACATTCAGTACTTC.

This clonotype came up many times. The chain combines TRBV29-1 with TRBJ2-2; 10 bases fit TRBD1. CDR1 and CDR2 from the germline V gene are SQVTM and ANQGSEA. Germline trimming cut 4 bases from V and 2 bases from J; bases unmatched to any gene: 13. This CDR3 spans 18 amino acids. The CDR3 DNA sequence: TGCAGCGTTGTCGACAGGGGGCCCCGACCCTCTAACACCGGGGAGCTGTTTTTT. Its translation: CSVVDRGPRPSNTGELFF.

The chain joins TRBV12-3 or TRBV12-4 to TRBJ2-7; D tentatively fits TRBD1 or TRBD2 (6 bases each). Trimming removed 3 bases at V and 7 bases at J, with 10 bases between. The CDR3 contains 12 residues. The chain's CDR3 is CASSFRGQEQYV. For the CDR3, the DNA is TGTGCCAGCAGTTTCCGGGGGCAGGAGCAGTACGTC.

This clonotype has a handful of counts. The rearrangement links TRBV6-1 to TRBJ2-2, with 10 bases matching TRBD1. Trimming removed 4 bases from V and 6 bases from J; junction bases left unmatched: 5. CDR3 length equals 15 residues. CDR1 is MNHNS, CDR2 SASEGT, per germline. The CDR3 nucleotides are TGTGCCAGCAGTGGACAGGGGGCGCCCCCCGGGGAGCTGTTTTTT. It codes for CASSGQGAPPGELFF.

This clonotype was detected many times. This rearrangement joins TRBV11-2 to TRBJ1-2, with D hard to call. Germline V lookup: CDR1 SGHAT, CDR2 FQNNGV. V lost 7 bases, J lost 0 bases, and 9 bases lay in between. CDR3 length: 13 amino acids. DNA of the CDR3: TGTGCCAGCACCATGGGGTCTAACTATGGCTACACCTTC. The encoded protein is CASTMGSNYGYTF.

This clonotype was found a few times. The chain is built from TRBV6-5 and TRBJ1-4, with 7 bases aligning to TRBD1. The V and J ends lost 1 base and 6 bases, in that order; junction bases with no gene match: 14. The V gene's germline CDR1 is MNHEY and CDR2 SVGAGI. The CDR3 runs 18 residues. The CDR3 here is CASSYYPPSYRGHEKLFF. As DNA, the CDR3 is TGTGCCAGCAGTTACTACCCCCCATCCTACAGGGGACATGAAAAACTGTTTTTT.

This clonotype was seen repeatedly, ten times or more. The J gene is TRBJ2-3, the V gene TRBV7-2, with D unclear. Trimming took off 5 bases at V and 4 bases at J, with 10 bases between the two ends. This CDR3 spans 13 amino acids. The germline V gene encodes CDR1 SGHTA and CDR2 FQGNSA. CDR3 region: CASSPPPADTQYF. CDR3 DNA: TGTGCCAGCAGCCCGCCCCCCGCAGATACGCAGTATTTT.

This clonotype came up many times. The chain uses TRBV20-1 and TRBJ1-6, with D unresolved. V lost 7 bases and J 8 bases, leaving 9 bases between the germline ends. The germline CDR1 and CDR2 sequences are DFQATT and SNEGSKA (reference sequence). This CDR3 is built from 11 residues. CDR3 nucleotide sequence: TGCAGTGGGGGTATGGATTCACCCCTCCACTTT. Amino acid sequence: CSGGMDSPLHF.

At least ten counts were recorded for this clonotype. CDR3 region: CASSLLGYDEKLFF. CDR3 sequence (DNA): TGCGCCAGCAGCCTCTTGGGGTACGATGAAAAACTGTTTTTT. V usage is TRBV5-1 and J usage is TRBJ1-4; D unclear. Trimming removed 4 bases at V and 6 bases at J, with 13 bases between. Germline V gene lookup returns CDR1 SGHRS and CDR2 YFSETQ. CDR3 size: 14 residues.

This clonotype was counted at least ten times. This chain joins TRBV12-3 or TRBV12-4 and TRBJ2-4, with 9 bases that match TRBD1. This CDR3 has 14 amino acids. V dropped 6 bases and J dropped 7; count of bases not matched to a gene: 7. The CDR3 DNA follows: TGTGCCAGCAGCCAAGGGACAGGGTTGAACATTCAGTACTTC. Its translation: CASSQGTGLNIQYF.